One sample yielded the 6 T cell receptor beta chains listed below, sequenced in a study of blood T cell repertoires in COVID-19. TCRdb's table, derived via immunoSEQ multiplex PCR, lists solely in-frame clones and lacks some. The sample shows over 300,000 clones, about 90% of them seen only once. The sequenced sample was peripheral blood. The source is a man in his forties with acute or convalescent COVID-19.

V is TRBV7-3 and J is TRBJ1-1; 8 positions agree with TRBD1. The CDR3 runs to 13 residues. The junction had 1 base not matched to a gene; V was cut back by 4 bases and J by 3 bases. Per germline, CDR1 SGHTA and CDR2 FQGTGA. The CDR3 DNA reads as TGTGCCAGCAGCTACAGGGGGGACACTGAAGCTTTCTTT. Its protein is CASSYRGDTEAFF.

As to this clone: At one end, the junction sequence differs from germline, possibly due to a read error. The chain couples TRBV7-9 to TRBJ1-6, with D tentatively TRBD1 (5 bases). The CDR3 sequence is 12 residues long. Germline V gene sequence: CDR1 SEHNR, CDR2 FQNEAQ (reference sequence). The CDR3 reads CASNLPGSPLHF. CDR3 DNA sequence: TGTGCCAGCAACTTACCAGGGTCACCCCTCCACTTT. Combining the CDR3 with reference TRBV7-9 and TRBJ1-6 gives the whole variable domain DTGVSQNPRHKITKRGQNVTFRCDPISEHNRLYWYRQTLGQGPEFLTYFQNEAQLEKSRLLSDRFSAERPKGSFSTLEIQRTEQGDSAMYLCASNLPGSPLHFGNGTRLTVT.

This rearrangement joins TRBV5-1 to TRBJ2-1, with 13 bases fitting TRBD2. Trimming removed 5 bases from V and 4 bases from J; junction bases left unmatched: 6. Germline V gene data show CDR1 as SGHRS and CDR2 as YFSETQ. This CDR3 has 16 amino acids. CDR3 protein: CASSYRTSGRYNEQFF. The CDR3 DNA follows: TGCGCCAGCAGTTATAGGACTAGCGGGAGATACAATGAGCAGTTCTTC. The variable domain in full, with the rest retrieved from reference TRBV5-1 and TRBJ2-1, is KAGVTQTPRYLIKTRGQQVTLSCSPISGHRSVSWYQQTPGQGLQFLFEYFSETQRNKGNFPGRFSGRQFSNSRSEMNVSTLELGDSALYLCASSYRTSGRYNEQFFGPGTRLTVL.

The V and J genes are TRBV5-4 and TRBJ2-7; 7 bases fit TRBD1. The CDR3 is made up of 15 amino acids. Germline values: CDR1 SGHNT, CDR2 YYREEE (reference sequence). The V and J ends lost 0 bases and 7 bases, in that order; junction bases with no gene match: 10. As DNA, the CDR3 is TGTGCCAGCAGCTTGGGTGGCAGGGGGAGTGAAGAGCAGTACTTC. Protein product: CASSLGGRGSEEQYF.

The genes are TRBV5-6 and TRBJ2-3, with 15 bases identical to TRBD2. V shed 4 bases, J shed 5 bases, and the junction held 5 bases outside the gene matches. The germline CDR1 and CDR2 sequences are SGHDT and YYEEEE. CDR3 length equals 16 residues. The CDR3 region has the DNA TGTGCCAGCAGCAGGACTAGCGGGGGGGCCAAAGATACGCAGTATTTT. Its protein product is CASSRTSGGAKDTQYF.

This chain connects TRBV27 to TRBJ2-7; 7 bases match TRBD1. CDR3 length equals 15 residues. Germline V CDR1 and CDR2: MNHEY, SMNVEV (reference sequence). The J segment lost 2 bases and the V segment lost 1 base, leaving 5 bases of the junction unmatched. This chain's CDR3 is CASSLFTGAPYEQYF. The CDR3 DNA sequence: TGTGCCAGCAGTTTATTTACAGGGGCCCCCTACGAGCAGTACTTC.